The 19 T cell receptor beta chains below all came from one sample that was sequenced in a study of T cell repertoires in cytomegalovirus infection. Using its own MiXCR run on the reads, TCRdb lists one record per CDR3 protein. The sample carries roughly 150,000 distinct CDR3 sequences, 20% to 30% recorded once. The sample consisted of PBMCs. All receptors derive from a human donor in good health (CMV status not recorded). Some clones in this sample may be carry-over from other donors' samples.

The chain combines TRBV6-1 with TRBJ1-1; no clear D gene. The ends were cut back, 1 base at V and 4 bases at J, with 4 bases in the middle. Germline V gene lookup returns CDR1 MNHNS and CDR2 SASEGT. The CDR3 extends over 12 amino acids. The CDR3 is CASSEVGTEAFF. The CDR3 bases are TGTGCCAGCAGTGAAGTGGGCACTGAAGCTTTCTTT.

In this sample, this clonotype turned up many times. The chain is built from TRBV7-2 and TRBJ1-1; D gene unclear. V was shortened by 2 bases and J by 10 bases, with 11 bases between the two germline ends. The CDR3 is 12 amino acids. CDR1 SGHTA and CDR2 FQGNSA come from the germline V gene. The chain's CDR3 is CASSLWRNPAFF. In DNA, the CDR3 is TGTGCCAGCAGCTTATGGCGCAATCCAGCTTTCTTT.

In its sample, this clonotype was seen many times. The chain employs TRBV7-9 and TRBJ2-3; the match to TRBD2 covers 12 bases. Germline trimming cut 5 bases from V and 3 bases from J; bases unmatched to any gene: 9. Germline assignment: CDR1 SEHNR and CDR2 FQNEAQ (reference sequence). The CDR3 has 17 residues. CDR3 residues: CASSPRTSGVLTDTQYF. CDR3 nucleotide sequence: TGTGCCAGCAGCCCCCGGACTAGCGGGGTACTGACAGATACGCAGTATTTT.

J is TRBJ2-7 and V is TRBV30; a possible D gene is TRBD2 (6 bases). Trimming removed 4 bases at V and 4 bases at J, with 11 bases between. The CDR3 contains 12 residues. CDR1 GTSNPN and CDR2 SVGIG come from the germline V gene (reference sequence). The CDR3 nucleotides read TGTGCCTGGACACGGGCGGGGTACGAGCAGTACTTC. Amino acid sequence: CAWTRAGYEQYF.

The chain employs TRBV29-1 and TRBJ1-4; a weak D match, TRBD1 (6 bases). CDR1 and CDR2 from the germline V gene are SQVTM and ANQGSEA. CDR3 length: 13 residues. The V and J ends lost 6 bases and 4 bases respectively, with 12 bases between them. CDR3 region: CSVMTGRNEKLFF. CDR3 in DNA: TGCAGCGTCATGACAGGCCGTAATGAAAAACTGTTTTTT.

The chain carries TRBV29-1 and TRBJ2-5, with 8 nucleotides matching TRBD2. V shed 4 bases, J shed 5 bases, and the junction held 3 bases outside the gene matches. The CDR3 contains 12 residues. Germline V CDR1 and CDR2: SQVTM, ANQGSEA. The DNA for the CDR3 is TGCAGCGTTGTAGCGGGACGGGAGACCCAGTACTTC. Its translation: CSVVAGRETQYF.

The chain uses TRBV27 and TRBJ2-1; 9 bases align to TRBD1. The V gene end was trimmed by 3 bases and the J gene end by 7 bases; junction bases not matched to a gene: 7. CDR1 is MNHEY, CDR2 SMNVEV, per germline (reference sequence). The CDR3 is made up of 15 amino acids. CDR3 bases: TGTGCCAGCAGTTTTTTTGGGACAGGGAAGAATGAGCAGTTCTTC. Protein product: CASSFFGTGKNEQFF.

The table lists this clonotype with a few counts. The rearrangement joins TRBV7-2 to TRBJ2-3, with 8 bases matching TRBD2. Germline CDR1 SGHTA, CDR2 FQGNSA. Unmatched junction bases numbered 8, after V lost 1 base and J lost 5 bases. This CDR3 region has 16 residues. DNA of the CDR3: TGTGCCAGCAGCTTAGTGTCGGGACTAGATTTAGATACGCAGTATTTT. Translating it yields CASSLVSGLDLDTQYF.

The chain combines TRBV9 with TRBJ2-2; possibly TRBD1 or TRBD2 for D (5 bases each). The CDR3 is 13 amino acids. Deletions cut 6 bases from V and 4 bases from J, with 10 bases between. Germline V gene data show CDR1 as SGDLS and CDR2 as YYNGEE. CDR3: CASNEGSTGELFF. CDR3 coding DNA: TGTGCCAGCAACGAGGGGAGCACCGGGGAGCTGTTTTTT.

This chain joins TRBV7-8 and TRBJ1-2; 7 nucleotides agree with TRBD1. Germline CDR1 reads SGHVS; CDR2 reads FQNEAQ. The CDR3 totals 15 residues. J lost 4 bases, V lost 5 bases, and 10 bases had no gene match. The CDR3 DNA sequence: TGTGCCAGCAGCGCAGGGACAGCCTATGCCTATGGCTACACCTTC. This gives the protein CASSAGTAYAYGYTF.

This clonotype was detected a few times. The genes are TRBV18 and TRBJ2-1; TRBD1 matches at 7 bases. The V segment lost 1 base and the J segment 3 bases; nucleotides outside the gene matches: 6. Germline values: CDR1 KGHSH, CDR2 LQKENI. There are 16 residues in the CDR3. The CDR3 region is CASSPRGTADYNEQFF. The CDR3 DNA reads TGTGCCAGCTCACCACGGGGGACAGCCGACTACAATGAGCAGTTCTTC.

This clonotype turned up a few times. This chain links TRBV7-3 with TRBJ2-3; a possible D gene is TRBD2 (6 bases). CDR3 length: 16 amino acids. Per germline, CDR1 SGHTA and CDR2 FQGTGA. Trimming removed 4 bases from V and 2 bases from J, with 16 bases in between. CDR3 amino acids: CASSSRGGAITDTQYF. CDR3 sequence (DNA): TGTGCCAGCAGCTCCCGTGGCGGGGCCATCACAGATACGCAGTATTTT.

This clonotype showed up just a few times. This chain connects TRBV11-2 to TRBJ2-4, with 8 bases identical to TRBD1. Per the germline V gene, CDR1 is SGHAT and CDR2 is FQNNGV. The junction had 3 bases not matched to a gene; V was cut back by 2 bases and J by 6 bases. The CDR3 is 14 amino acids. The CDR3 DNA sequence: TGTGCCAGCAGCTTAAGGACAGGGCTAAACATTCAGTACTTC. It translates to CASSLRTGLNIQYF.

There are a few counts of this clonotype. This chain joins TRBV28 and TRBJ1-1; D gene unclear. The CDR3 contains 12 residues. The V end was cut by 4 bases, the J end by 7 bases, with 10 bases between. CDR1 is MDHEN, CDR2 SYDVKM, per germline. The DNA for the CDR3 is TGTGCCAGCAGTTCTCGGTTCAGTGAAGCTTTCTTT. Protein sequence: CASSSRFSEAFF.

The gene calls are TRBV14 and TRBJ2-4; perhaps TRBD1 as D (6 bases). The V end lost 1 base, the J end lost 11 bases, and 12 bases lay between the germline ends. Germline V lookup: CDR1 SGHDN, CDR2 FVKESK. CDR3 length: 13 residues. CDR3 sequence: CASSQGKTGFQYF. The CDR3 DNA sequence: TGTGCCAGCAGCCAAGGAAAAACAGGGTTTCAGTACTTC. The full variable domain, completed using reference TRBV14 and TRBJ2-4, is EAGVTQFPSHSVIEKGQTVTLRCDPISGHDNLYWYRRVMGKEIKFLLHFVKESKQDESGMPNNRFLAERTGGTYSTLKVQPAELEDSGVYFCASSQGKTGFQYFGAGTRLSVL.

As concerns this clonotype: This clone may be a read error of a much larger clone one base away. The V and J genes are TRBV7-2 and TRBJ1-2; D not certain. CDR1 is SGHTA, CDR2 FQGNSA, per germline. V dropped 4 bases and J dropped 8 bases, with 14 bases sitting between them. The CDR3 covers 13 residues. The CDR3 bases are TGTGCCAGCAGCTCGGGCCTCTCCCTGGGCTACACCTTC. It translates to CASSSGLSLGYTF.

The CDR3 protein is CASSLMPALPNTEAFF. The DNA for the CDR3 is TGTGCCAGCAGCTTAATGCCAGCCCTACCGAACACTGAAGCTTTCTTT. The chain joins TRBV7-3 to TRBJ1-1; no clear D gene. Germline V gene sequence: CDR1 SGHTA, CDR2 FQGTGA. Deletions cut 1 base from V and 1 base from J, with 13 bases between. The CDR3 is 16 residues long.

The chain joins TRBV19 to TRBJ2-2, with TRBD1 identical over 8 bases. This CDR3 comprises 16 residues. Per the germline V gene, CDR1 is LNHDA and CDR2 is SQIVND (reference sequence). V shed 8 bases, J shed 2 bases, and the junction held 10 bases outside the gene matches. The CDR3 region has the DNA TGTGCCAGTCCCAGCTACAGGGGGATAAACACCGGGGAGCTGTTTTTT. Amino acids: CASPSYRGINTGELFF.

This clonotype was picked up many times. The V and J genes are TRBV12-3 or TRBV12-4 and TRBJ2-7; 8 nucleotides agree with TRBD2. Trimming cost V 1 base and J 2 bases; bases outside gene matches: 1. The CDR3 spans 14 residues. For the CDR3, the DNA is TGTGCCAGCAGTTTAGGGCGGGGGGCCTACGAGCAGTACTTC. This encodes CASSLGRGAYEQYF.